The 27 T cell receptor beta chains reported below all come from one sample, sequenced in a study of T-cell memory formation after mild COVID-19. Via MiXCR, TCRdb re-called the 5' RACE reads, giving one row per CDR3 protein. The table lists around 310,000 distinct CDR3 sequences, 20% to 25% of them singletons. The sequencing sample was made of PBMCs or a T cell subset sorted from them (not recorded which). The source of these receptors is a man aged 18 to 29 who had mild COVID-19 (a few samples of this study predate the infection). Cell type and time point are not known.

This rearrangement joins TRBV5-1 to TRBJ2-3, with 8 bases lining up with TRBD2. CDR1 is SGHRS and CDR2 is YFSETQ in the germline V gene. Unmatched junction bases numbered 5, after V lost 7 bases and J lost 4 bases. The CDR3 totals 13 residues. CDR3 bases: TGCGCCAGCTCGGGGGGGCGCGCAGATACGCAGTATTTT. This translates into CASSGGRADTQYF.

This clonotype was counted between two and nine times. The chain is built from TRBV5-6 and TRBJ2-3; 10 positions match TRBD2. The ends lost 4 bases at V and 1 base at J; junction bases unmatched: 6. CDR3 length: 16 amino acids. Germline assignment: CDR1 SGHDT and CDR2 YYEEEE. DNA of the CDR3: TGTGCCAGCAGCGAGATCACTAGCGGGGGCACAGATACGCAGTATTTT. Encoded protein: CASSEITSGGTDTQYF.

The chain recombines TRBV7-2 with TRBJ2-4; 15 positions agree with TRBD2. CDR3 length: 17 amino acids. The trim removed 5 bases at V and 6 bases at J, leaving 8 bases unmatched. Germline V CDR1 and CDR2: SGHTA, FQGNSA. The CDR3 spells CASSPWTSGGAGNIQYF. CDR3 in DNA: TGTGCCAGCAGCCCGTGGACTAGCGGGGGGGCAGGAAACATTCAGTACTTC.

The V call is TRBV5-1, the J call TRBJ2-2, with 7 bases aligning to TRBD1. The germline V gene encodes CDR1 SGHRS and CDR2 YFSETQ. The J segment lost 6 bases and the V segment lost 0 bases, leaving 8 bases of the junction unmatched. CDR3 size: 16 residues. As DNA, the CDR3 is TGCGCCAGCAGCTTGGCCCCAGGGGGAAATTCCGGGGAGCTGTTTTTT. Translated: CASSLAPGGNSGELFF.

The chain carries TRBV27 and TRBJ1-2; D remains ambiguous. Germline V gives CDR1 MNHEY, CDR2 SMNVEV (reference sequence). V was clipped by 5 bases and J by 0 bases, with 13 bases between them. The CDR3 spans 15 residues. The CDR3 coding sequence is TGTGCCAGCAGTCCCCTTCTAAACTCTAACTATGGCTACACCTTC. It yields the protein CASSPLLNSNYGYTF.

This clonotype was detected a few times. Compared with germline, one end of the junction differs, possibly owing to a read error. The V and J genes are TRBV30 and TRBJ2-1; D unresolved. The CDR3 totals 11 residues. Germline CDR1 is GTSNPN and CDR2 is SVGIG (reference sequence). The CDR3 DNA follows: TGTGCCTGGACTCAGTACAGTGAGCAGTTCTTC. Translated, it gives CAWTQYSEQFF.

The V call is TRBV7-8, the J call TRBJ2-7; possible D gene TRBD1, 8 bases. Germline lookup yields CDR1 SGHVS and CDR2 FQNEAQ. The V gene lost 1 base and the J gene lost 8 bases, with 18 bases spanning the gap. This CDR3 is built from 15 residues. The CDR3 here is CASSLGRGRGSQQYV. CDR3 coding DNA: TGTGCCAGCAGCTTAGGCAGGGGGCGCGGGAGCCAGCAGTACGTC.

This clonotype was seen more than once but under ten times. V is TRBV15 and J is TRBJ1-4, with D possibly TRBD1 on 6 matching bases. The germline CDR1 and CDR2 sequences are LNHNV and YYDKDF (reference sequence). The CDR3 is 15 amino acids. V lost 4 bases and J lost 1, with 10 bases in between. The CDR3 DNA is TGTGCCACCAGCAACACAGGGAGAACTAATGAAAAACTGTTTTTT. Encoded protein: CATSNTGRTNEKLFF.

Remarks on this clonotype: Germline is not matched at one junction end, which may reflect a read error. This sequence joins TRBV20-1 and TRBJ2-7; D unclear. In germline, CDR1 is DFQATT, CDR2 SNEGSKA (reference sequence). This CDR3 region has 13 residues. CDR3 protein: CSARDFETYEQYF. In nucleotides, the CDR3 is TGCAGTGCTCGAGACTTCGAGACCTACGAGCAGTACTTC.

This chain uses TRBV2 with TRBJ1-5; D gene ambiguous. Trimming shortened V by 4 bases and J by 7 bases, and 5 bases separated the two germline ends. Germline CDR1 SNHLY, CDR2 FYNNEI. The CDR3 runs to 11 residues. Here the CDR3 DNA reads TGTGCCAGCAGTGGGGGACAGCCCCAGCATTTT. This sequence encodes CASSGGQPQHF.

The CDR3 region is CAISETEGTCDTQYF. CDR3 sequence (DNA): TGTGCCATCAGTGAAACAGAGGGGACATGCGATACGCAGTATTTT. V is TRBV10-3 and J is TRBJ2-3; weak D call: TRBD1 (6 bases). Trimming took off 3 bases at V and 6 bases at J, with 16 bases between the two ends. CDR3 length equals 15 residues. Germline CDR1 is ENHRY and CDR2 is SYGVKD.

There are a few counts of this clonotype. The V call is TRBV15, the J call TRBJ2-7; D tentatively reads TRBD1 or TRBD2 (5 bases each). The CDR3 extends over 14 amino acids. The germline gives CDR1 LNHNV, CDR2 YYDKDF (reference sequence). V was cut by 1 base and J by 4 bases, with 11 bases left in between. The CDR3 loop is CATSRGRDGYEQYV. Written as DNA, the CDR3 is TGTGCCACCAGCAGAGGACGGGACGGATACGAGCAGTACGTC.

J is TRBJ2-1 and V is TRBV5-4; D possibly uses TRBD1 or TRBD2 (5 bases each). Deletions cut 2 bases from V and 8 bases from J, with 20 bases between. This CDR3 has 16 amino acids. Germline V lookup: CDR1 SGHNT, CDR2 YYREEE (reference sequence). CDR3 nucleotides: TGTGCCAGCAGCTTAGACCGGGACGCCCCCGGGGATGAGCAGTTCTTC. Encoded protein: CASSLDRDAPGDEQFF.

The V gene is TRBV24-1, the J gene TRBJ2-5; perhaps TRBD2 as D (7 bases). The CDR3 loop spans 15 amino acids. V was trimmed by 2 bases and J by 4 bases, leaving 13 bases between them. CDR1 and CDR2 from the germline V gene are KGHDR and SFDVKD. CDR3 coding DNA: TGTGCCACCAGTGATTCCGGGGGGCTGAGAGAGACCCAGTACTTC. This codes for CATSDSGGLRETQYF.

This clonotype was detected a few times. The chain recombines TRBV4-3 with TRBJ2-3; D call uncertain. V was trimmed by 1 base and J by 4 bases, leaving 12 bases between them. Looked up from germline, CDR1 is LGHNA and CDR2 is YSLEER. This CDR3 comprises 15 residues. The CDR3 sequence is CASSQAAIAADTQYF. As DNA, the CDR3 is TGCGCCAGCAGCCAAGCCGCAATCGCGGCAGATACGCAGTATTTT.

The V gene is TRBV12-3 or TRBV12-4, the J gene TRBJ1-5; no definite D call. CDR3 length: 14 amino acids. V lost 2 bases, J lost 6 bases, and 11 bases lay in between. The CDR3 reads CASSLSAPSQPQHF. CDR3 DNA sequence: TGTGCCAGCAGTTTATCGGCCCCCAGTCAGCCCCAGCATTTT.

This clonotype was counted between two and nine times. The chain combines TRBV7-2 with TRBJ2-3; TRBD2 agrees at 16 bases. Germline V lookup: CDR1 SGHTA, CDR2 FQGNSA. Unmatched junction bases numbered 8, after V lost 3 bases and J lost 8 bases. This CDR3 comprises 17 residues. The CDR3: CASSLPGLAGGRGTQYF. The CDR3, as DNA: TGTGCCAGCAGCTTGCCGGGACTAGCGGGGGGGCGTGGTACGCAGTATTTT.

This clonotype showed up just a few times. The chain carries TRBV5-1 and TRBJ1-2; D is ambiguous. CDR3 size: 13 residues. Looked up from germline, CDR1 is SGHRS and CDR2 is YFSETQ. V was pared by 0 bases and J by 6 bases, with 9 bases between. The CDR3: CASSLDGVDGYTF. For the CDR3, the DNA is TGCGCCAGCAGCTTGGACGGGGTGGATGGCTACACCTTC. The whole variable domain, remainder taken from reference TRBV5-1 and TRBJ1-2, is KAGVTQTPRYLIKTRGQQVTLSCSPISGHRSVSWYQQTPGQGLQFLFEYFSETQRNKGNFPGRFSGRQFSNSRSEMNVSTLELGDSALYLCASSLDGVDGYTFGSGTRLTVV.

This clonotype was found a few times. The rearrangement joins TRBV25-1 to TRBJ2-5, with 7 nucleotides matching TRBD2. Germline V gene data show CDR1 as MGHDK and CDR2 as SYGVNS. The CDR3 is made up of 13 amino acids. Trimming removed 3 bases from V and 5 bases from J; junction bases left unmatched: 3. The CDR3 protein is CASSEGGTETQYF. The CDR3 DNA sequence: TGTGCCAGCAGTGAGGGAGGGACCGAGACCCAGTACTTC.

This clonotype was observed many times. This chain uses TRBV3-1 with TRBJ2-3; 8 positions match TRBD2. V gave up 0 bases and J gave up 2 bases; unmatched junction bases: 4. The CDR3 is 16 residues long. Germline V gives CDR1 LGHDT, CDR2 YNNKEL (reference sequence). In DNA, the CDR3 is TGTGCCAGCAGCCAAGAGGGCGGGGGGCACACAGATACGCAGTATTTT. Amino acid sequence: CASSQEGGGHTDTQYF.

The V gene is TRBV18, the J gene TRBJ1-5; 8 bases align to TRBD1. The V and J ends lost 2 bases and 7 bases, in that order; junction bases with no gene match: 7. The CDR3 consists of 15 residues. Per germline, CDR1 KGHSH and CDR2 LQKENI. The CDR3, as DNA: TGTGCCAGCTCACCAAACAGGGGGGAAGGGCAGCCCCAGCATTTT. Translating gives CASSPNRGEGQPQHF.

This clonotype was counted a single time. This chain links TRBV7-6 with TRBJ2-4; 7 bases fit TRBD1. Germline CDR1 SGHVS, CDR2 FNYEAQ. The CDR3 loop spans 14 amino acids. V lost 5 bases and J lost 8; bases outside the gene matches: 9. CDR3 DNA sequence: TGTGCCAGCAGCCCAGGACAGGTTGGTGACATTCAGTACTTC. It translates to CASSPGQVGDIQYF. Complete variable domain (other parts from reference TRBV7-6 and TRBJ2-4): GAGVSQSPRYKVTKRGQDVALRCDPISGHVSLYWYRQALGQGPEFLTYFNYEAQQDKSGLPNDRFSAERPEGSISTLTIQRTEQRDSAMYRCASSPGQVGDIQYFGAGTRLSVL.

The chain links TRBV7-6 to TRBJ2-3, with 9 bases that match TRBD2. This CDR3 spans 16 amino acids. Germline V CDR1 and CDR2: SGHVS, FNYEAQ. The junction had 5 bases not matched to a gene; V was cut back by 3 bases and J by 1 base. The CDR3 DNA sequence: TGTGCCAGCAGCTTCCCGGCTAGCGGGGGCACAGATACGCAGTATTTT. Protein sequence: CASSFPASGGTDTQYF.

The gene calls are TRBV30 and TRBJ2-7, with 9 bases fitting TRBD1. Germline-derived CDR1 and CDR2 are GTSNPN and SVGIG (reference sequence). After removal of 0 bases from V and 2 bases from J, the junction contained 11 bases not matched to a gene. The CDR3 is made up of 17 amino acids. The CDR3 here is CAWSVHRLWDRAYEQYF. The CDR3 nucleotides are TGTGCCTGGAGTGTACATCGGTTGTGGGACAGGGCCTACGAGCAGTACTTC.

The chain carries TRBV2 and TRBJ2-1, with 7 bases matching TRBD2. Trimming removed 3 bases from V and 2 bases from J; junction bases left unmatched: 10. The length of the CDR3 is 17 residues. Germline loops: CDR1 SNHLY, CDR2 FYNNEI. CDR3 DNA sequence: TGTGCCAGCAGTGATTTTATGAGCGGGGATACCTACAATGAGCAGTTCTTC. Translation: CASSDFMSGDTYNEQFF.

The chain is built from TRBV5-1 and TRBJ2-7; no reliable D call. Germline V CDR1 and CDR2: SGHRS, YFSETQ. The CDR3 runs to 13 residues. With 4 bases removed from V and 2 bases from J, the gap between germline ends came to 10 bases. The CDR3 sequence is CASSPDGPYEQYF. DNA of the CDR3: TGCGCCAGCAGCCCCGACGGGCCCTACGAGCAGTACTTC. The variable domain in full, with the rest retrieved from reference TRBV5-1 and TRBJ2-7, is KAGVTQTPRYLIKTRGQQVTLSCSPISGHRSVSWYQQTPGQGLQFLFEYFSETQRNKGNFPGRFSGRQFSNSRSEMNVSTLELGDSALYLCASSPDGPYEQYFGPGTRLTVT.

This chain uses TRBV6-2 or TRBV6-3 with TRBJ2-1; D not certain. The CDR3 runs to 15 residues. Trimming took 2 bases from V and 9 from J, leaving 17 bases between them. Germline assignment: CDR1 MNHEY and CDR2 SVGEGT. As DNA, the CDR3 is TGTGCCAGCAGTTACCCATATGAAACCCCAGTTGAGCAGTTCTTC. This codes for CASSYPYETPVEQFF.